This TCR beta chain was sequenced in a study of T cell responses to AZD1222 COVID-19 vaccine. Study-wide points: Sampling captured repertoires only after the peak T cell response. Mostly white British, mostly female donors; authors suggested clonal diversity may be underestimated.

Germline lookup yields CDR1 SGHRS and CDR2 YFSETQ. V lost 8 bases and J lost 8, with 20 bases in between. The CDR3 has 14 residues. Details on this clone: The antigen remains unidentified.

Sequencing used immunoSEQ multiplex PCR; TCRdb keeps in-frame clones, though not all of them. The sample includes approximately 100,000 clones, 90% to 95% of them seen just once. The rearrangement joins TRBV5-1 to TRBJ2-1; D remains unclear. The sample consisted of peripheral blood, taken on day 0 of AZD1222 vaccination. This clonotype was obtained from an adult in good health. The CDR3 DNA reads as TGCGCCAGGAAACCTGACCACTACGCCGATGAGCAGTTCTTC. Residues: CARKPDHYADEQFF.